These T cell receptor beta chains were read from a single sample in a study of cytomegalovirus exposure and HLA in healthy donors. Repertoires were generated with immunoSEQ multiplex PCR, while TCRdb's copy carries only in-frame clones and drops some. The sample lists some 270,000 clones, 65% to 90% occurring once. Input material: PBMCs. These receptors originate from a woman younger than 30 in good health and CMV-seronegative. The CDR3 runs from the conserved cysteine through the conserved F or W. Each record gives: J gene, V gene, D gene, clone size, CDR3 protein, CDR3 DNA. The D gene is left open where the match is weak. The size field is filled for only some rows; it gives once, few, many or a size class.

j_call: TRBJ2-7
v_call: TRBV6-1
d_call: TRBD1
clone_size: -
cdr3_aa: CASSDQGDYEQYF
cdr3_nt: TGTGCCAGCAGTGACCAGGGGGACTACGAGCAGTACTTC

j_call: TRBJ1-6
v_call: TRBV29-1
d_call: -
clone_size: -
cdr3_aa: CSVRQEYNSPLHF
cdr3_nt: TGCAGCGTTCGACAGGAATATAATTCACCCCTCCACTTT

j_call: TRBJ2-2
v_call: TRBV5-1
d_call: TRBD2
clone_size: -
cdr3_aa: CASSLSGIRTTGELFF
cdr3_nt: TGCGCCAGCAGCCTTAGCGGGATCCGAACCACCGGGGAGCTGTTTTTT

j_call: TRBJ1-2
v_call: TRBV29-1
d_call: -
clone_size: -
cdr3_aa: CSVLREDGYTF
cdr3_nt: TGCAGCGTTCTAAGGGAGGACGGCTACACCTTC

j_call: TRBJ1-2
v_call: TRBV27
d_call: -
clone_size: -
cdr3_aa: CASSSGTTNYGYTF
cdr3_nt: TGTGCCAGCAGTTCGGGGACAACAAACTATGGCTACACCTTC

j_call: TRBJ1-1
v_call: TRBV18
d_call: -
clone_size: -
cdr3_aa: CASSPSGEAFF
cdr3_nt: TGTGCCAGCTCACCATCGGGGGAAGCTTTCTTT

j_call: TRBJ1-5
v_call: TRBV6-5
d_call: -
clone_size: -
cdr3_aa: CASAVDGSDQPQHF
cdr3_nt: TGTGCCAGCGCTGTTGACGGGTCGGATCAGCCCCAGCATTTT

j_call: TRBJ2-7
v_call: TRBV7-8
d_call: TRBD1
clone_size: -
cdr3_aa: CASSLGQPPRDEQYF
cdr3_nt: TGTGCCAGCAGCTTGGGACAGCCCCCGAGAGACGAGCAGTACTTC

j_call: TRBJ2-3
v_call: TRBV30
d_call: TRBD2
clone_size: few
cdr3_aa: CAGVAGGVSTDTQYF
cdr3_nt: TGTGCCGGTGTAGCGGGGGGGGTAAGCACAGATACGCAGTATTTT

j_call: TRBJ1-1
v_call: TRBV10-3
d_call: TRBD1
clone_size: -
cdr3_aa: CAIRPQGGGTEAFF
cdr3_nt: TGTGCCATCAGGCCACAGGGGGGAGGAACTGAAGCTTTCTTT

j_call: TRBJ2-1
v_call: TRBV4-1
d_call: TRBD2
clone_size: -
cdr3_aa: CASSQEGGGYAGNEQFF
cdr3_nt: TGCGCCAGCAGCCAAGAGGGGGGAGGGTACGCTGGGAATGAGCAGTTCTTC

j_call: TRBJ2-3
v_call: TRBV10-3
d_call: -
clone_size: -
cdr3_aa: CASSHSDTADTQYF
cdr3_nt: TGTGCCAGCAGCCATTCAGACACCGCCGATACGCAGTATTTT

j_call: TRBJ2-1
v_call: TRBV6-4
d_call: TRBD2
clone_size: -
cdr3_aa: CASSDSSGSYNEQFF
cdr3_nt: TGTGCCAGCAGTGACTCTAGCGGGAGCTACAATGAGCAGTTCTTC

j_call: TRBJ2-5
v_call: TRBV30
d_call: -
clone_size: -
cdr3_aa: CAWSVRGHPLNF
cdr3_nt: TGTGCCTGGAGTGTAAGAGGGCACCCTCTCAACTTC

j_call: TRBJ1-1
v_call: TRBV4-3
d_call: TRBD1
clone_size: -
cdr3_aa: CASSLRRGQGNTEAFF
cdr3_nt: TGCGCCAGCAGCCTCCGACGGGGACAGGGGAACACTGAAGCTTTCTTT

j_call: TRBJ1-2
v_call: TRBV29-1
d_call: -
clone_size: -
cdr3_aa: CSVDYGANYGYTF
cdr3_nt: TGCAGCGTTGACTACGGAGCTAACTATGGCTACACCTTC

j_call: TRBJ2-6
v_call: TRBV5-1
d_call: -
clone_size: -
cdr3_aa: CASSGTGTGANVLTF
cdr3_nt: TGCGCCAGCAGCGGCACAGGGACTGGGGCCAACGTCCTGACTTTC

j_call: TRBJ2-1
v_call: TRBV18
d_call: TRBD2
clone_size: -
cdr3_aa: CASSPPRPGGSYNEQFF
cdr3_nt: TGTGCCAGCTCACCACCGAGGCCGGGAGGTTCCTACAATGAGCAGTTCTTC